This entry concerns a single T cell receptor beta chain. This clone was counted only a few times. The antigen it recognizes is unknown. The DNA is omitted, as the CDR3 cannot be located on it reliably, and the CDR3 follows TCRdb's listing. The time point tag for this specimen amounts to: tumor resected at nephrectomy. The treatment or condition label on this specimen signifies: 15 Gy SBRT to primary tumor, nephrectomy 4 weeks later. Samples were obtained from a clinical trial, in which 15 Gy stereotactic body radiation therapy was delivered to primary renal cell carcinomas and nephrectomy was performed 4 weeks later. Renal cell carcinoma with clear cell pathology was present in all patients. Tumors were mechanically dissociated, digested with collagenase/hyaluronidase at 37 °C, processed in gentleMACS C tubes, and stored in liquid nitrogen. The QIAamp DNA Blood Mini Kit (Qiagen) was used to prepare genomic DNA for TCR sequencing. Samples were included in the analyses only if all quality control checks were passed.

This entry comes from a study of radiation and T cells in renal cell carcinoma (dated by TCRdb to 2018 to 2020). At the level of the whole study: In total, about 51 samples underwent TCR beta sequencing: 25 or so tumors plus 27 peripheral blood samples. Across all 53 samples, over 4,000,000 unique CDR3 nucleotide sequences encoding roughly 2,800,000 unique CDR3 amino acid sequences were identified. Points the paper makes about the study in general: Because the trial had a single-armed design, the trial could not examine how radiation dose or scheduling affected the TCR repertoire. Higher TCR clonality was observed in irradiated tumors than in controls, with an average of approximately 50% of the repertoire accounted for by the top 100 clonotypes, compared with around 40% in nephrectomy-only tumors. Top tumor clonotypes rose in blood from baseline to 2 weeks post-radiation, then contracted by 4 weeks, suggesting transient expansion of tumor-resident clones. Because no pretreatment tumor biopsies were available, whether clonotypes were present in the tumor at baseline could not be determined. Intratumoral heterogeneity went uncaptured because the only tumor material available was small regions of about 1 g. Compared with control tumors, irradiated tumors had a greater number of dominant CDR3 motifs, and those motifs took up a bigger portion of the repertoire.

The immunoSEQ kit was used, according to the manufacturer's recommendations, to generate TCR beta libraries from genomic DNA. To prepare the libraries, a first multiplex PCR with proprietary primers was run, followed by a second PCR that added unique barcodes, and a bead cleanup was done after each round. Each sample batch included a kit-provided positive control reaction and a negative control reaction. The final libraries were assessed on an Agilent 4200 TapeStation D1000 ScreenTape, pooled by volume, and quantified by qPCR. Sequencing was performed on an Illumina NextSeq500 using a MidOutput 150-cycle cartridge, with 156 Read1 cycles, 15 Index1 cycles, and the kit custom primers. The pooled library was loaded at approximately 0.98 pM with roughly 20% PhiX control spiked in. The paper's processing steps were these. The vendor-processed data were analyzed in R, and a clonotype was defined as all T cells that share the same CDR3 nucleotide sequence. For clone abundance analyses, frequencies were normalized to the 10,000 most abundant clones in each sample. Before analysis, public T cell clones were removed, and these numbered fewer than five per sample on average. The dominant motif analysis was done with ImmunoMap using the PAM10 matrix, a gap penalty of 30, and a homology threshold of 0.3, and motifs with a cumulative frequency of at least 0.01 were considered dominant. Tumor-enriched clonotypes and baseline blood-enriched clonotypes were defined as those with an abundance difference of at least 32-fold between compartments. Tumor-blood repertoire similarity was measured with the Baroni-Urbani and Buser coefficient, and groups were compared using two-tailed Wilcoxon tests in R. TCRdb took over this immuneACCESS table, retaining in-frame rearrangements with V and J assigned. Such tables are incomplete; in checked studies, under half of the missing clones stem from an unresolved V gene, and the remainder is unexplained. Clone size and V and J calls were adopted from that table, with D and trimming inferred from the DNA. The sample table records around 21,000 clones; about half of these occur just once. The biggest ten clones account for 16% of the sample.

The CDR3 contains 17 residues, cysteine and phenylalanine counted. This receptor was obtained from a woman between 50 and 59 years old with renal cell carcinoma. The sequenced sample was tumor tissue, obtained from a patient whose treatment included radiotherapy and nephrectomy. The chain joins TRBV21-1 to TRBJ2-4; no DNA check was done on the table's D call, TRBD1. TRBV21-1 is shown as a pseudogene. The CDR3 protein: CASSKVRVVGRGNIQYF.